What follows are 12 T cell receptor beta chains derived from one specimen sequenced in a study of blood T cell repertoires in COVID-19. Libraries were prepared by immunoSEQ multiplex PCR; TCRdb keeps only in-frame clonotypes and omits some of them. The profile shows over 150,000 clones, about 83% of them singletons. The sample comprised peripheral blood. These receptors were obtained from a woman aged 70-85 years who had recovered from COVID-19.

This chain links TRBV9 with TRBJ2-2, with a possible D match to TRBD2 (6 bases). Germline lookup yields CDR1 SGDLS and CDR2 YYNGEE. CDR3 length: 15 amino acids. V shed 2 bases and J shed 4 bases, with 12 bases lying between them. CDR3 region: CASSVQQGGTGELFF. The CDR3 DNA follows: TGTGCCAGCAGCGTGCAGCAGGGAGGCACCGGGGAGCTGTTTTTT.

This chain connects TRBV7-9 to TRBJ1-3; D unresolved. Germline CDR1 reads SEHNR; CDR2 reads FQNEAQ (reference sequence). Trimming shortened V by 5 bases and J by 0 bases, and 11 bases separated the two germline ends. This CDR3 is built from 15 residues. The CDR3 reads CASSPTTTSGNTIYF. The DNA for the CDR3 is TGTGCCAGCAGCCCAACAACCACCTCTGGAAACACCATATATTTT. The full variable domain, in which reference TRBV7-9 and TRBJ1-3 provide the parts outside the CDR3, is DTGVSQNPRHKITKRGQNVTFRCDPISEHNRLYWYRQTLGQGPEFLTYFQNEAQLEKSRLLSDRFSAERPKGSFSTLEIQRTEQGDSAMYLCASSPTTTSGNTIYFGEGSWLTVV.

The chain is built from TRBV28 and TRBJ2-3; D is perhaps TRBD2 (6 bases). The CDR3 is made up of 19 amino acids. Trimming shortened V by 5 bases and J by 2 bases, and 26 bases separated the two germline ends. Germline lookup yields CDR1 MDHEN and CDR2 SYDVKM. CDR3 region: CASSPGEVWLVVSTDTQYF. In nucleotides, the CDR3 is TGTGCCAGCAGTCCCGGGGAGGTATGGCTAGTAGTCTCCACAGATACGCAGTATTTT. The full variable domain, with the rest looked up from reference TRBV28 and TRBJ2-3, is DVKVTQSSRYLVKRTGEKVFLECVQDMDHENMFWYRQDPGLGLRLIYFSYDVKMKEKGDIPEGYSVSREKKERFSLILESASTNQTSMYLCASSPGEVWLVVSTDTQYFGPGTRLTVL.

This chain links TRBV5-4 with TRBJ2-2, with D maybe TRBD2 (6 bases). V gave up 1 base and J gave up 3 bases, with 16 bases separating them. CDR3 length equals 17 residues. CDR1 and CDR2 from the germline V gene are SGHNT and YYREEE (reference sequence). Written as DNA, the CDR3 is TGTGCCAGCAGCTTGCCGGACCGGGACTCATACACCGGGGAGCTGTTTTTT. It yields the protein CASSLPDRDSYTGELFF.

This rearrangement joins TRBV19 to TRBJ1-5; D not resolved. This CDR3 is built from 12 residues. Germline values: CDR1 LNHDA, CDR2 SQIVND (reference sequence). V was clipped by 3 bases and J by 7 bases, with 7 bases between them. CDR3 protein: CASSIPGQPQHF. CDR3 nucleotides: TGTGCCAGTAGTATCCCGGGACAGCCCCAGCATTTT.

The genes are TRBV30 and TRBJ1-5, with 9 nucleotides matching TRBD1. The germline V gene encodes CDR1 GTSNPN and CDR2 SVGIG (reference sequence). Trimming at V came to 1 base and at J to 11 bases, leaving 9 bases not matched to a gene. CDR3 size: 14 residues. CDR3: CAWSGGQGGWAQHF. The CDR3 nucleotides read TGTGCCTGGAGTGGGGGACAGGGAGGTTGGGCCCAGCATTTT.

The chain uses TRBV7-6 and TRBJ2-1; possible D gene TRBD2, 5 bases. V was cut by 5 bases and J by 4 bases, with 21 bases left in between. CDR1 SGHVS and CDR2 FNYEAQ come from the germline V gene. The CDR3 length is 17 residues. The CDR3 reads CASSPRGRAIGYNEQFF. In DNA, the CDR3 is TGTGCCAGCAGCCCCCGAGGGCGGGCCATCGGGTACAATGAGCAGTTCTTC.

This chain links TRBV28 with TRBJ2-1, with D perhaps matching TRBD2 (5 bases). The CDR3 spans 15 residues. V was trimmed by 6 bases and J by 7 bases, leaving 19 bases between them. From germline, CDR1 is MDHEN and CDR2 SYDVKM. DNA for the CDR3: TGTGCCAGCAGCAATAGCGCAACTGAAGGGAATGAGCAGTTCTTC. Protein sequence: CASSNSATEGNEQFF.

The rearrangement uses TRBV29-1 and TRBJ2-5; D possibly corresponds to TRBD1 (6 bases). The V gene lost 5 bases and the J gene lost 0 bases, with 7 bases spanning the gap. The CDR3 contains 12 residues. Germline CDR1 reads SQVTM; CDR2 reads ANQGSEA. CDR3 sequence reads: CSVRDNQETQYF. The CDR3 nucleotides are TGCAGCGTTCGGGACAACCAAGAGACCCAGTACTTC.

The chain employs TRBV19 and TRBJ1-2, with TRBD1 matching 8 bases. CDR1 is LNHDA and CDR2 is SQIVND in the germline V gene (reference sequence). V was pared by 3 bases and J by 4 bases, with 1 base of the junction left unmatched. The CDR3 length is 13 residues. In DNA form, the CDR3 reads TGTGCCAGTAGTATCGGGACAGGCTATGGCTACACCTTC. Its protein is CASSIGTGYGYTF.

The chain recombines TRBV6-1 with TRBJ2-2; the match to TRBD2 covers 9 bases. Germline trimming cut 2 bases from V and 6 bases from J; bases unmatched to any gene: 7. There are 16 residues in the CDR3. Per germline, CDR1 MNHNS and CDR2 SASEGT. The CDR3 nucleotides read TGTGCCAGCAGTGAACCCCGAGGCGGGGGGGCCGGGGAGCTGTTTTTT. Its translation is CASSEPRGGGAGELFF.

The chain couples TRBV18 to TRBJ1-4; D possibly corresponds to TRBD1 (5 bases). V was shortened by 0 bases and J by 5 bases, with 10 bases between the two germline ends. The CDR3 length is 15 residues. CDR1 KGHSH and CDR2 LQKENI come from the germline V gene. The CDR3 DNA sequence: TGTGCCAGCTCACCACCGAGCAAGGGGAATGAAAAACTGTTTTTT. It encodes CASSPPSKGNEKLFF.